This T cell receptor beta chain stems from a study of cytomegalovirus exposure and HLA in healthy donors. Whole-study context: In a later analysis, the roughly 110 validation repertoires were reported to have used the same platform as the 650 to 800 first-cohort repertoires. Study-wide results and caveats: The study designated fewer than 200 TCR beta chains cytomegalovirus-associated. Most TCR sequences were uncommon, yet certain public TCRs appeared in many donors. The classifier, whose performance was assessed in both the original and validation cohorts, reportedly diagnosed cytomegalovirus status with high specificity and sensitivity.

This clone was counted a few times. Its antigen is still unknown. The CDR3 loop spans 13 amino acids. Germline values: CDR1 GTSNPN, CDR2 SVGIG (reference sequence). V shed 0 bases and J shed 6 bases, with 12 bases lying between them. TCRdb keeps only in-frame clones here, not all; method: immunoSEQ multiplex PCR. The table records approximately 220,000 clones, around 87% of them present only once. Sequencing input: PBMCs. This sequence was found in a man aged 18 to 30 in good health and CMV-seronegative. The chain couples TRBV30 to TRBJ2-7, with unresolved D. CDR3 sequence: CAWSVKAGSEQYF. Written as DNA, the CDR3 is TGTGCCTGGAGTGTGAAGGCCGGGTCCGAGCAGTACTTC.